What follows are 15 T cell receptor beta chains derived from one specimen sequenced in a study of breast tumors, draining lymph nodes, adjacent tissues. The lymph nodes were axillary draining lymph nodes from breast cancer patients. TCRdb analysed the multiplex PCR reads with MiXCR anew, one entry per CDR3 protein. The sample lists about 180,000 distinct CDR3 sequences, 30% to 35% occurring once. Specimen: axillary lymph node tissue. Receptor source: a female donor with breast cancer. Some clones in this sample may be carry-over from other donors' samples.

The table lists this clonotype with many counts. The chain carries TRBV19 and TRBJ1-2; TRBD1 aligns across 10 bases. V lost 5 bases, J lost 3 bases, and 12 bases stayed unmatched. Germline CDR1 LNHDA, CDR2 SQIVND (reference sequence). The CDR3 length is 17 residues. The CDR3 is CASSPGQGGLTYYGYTF. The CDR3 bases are TGTGCCAGTAGTCCAGGACAGGGGGGACTCACCTACTATGGCTACACCTTC.

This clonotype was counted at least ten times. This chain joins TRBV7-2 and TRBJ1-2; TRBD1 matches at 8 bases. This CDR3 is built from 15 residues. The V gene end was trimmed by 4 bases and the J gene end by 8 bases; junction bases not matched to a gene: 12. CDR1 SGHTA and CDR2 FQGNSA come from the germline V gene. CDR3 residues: CASSSLSDRAKGYTF. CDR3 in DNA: TGTGCCAGCAGCTCCCTTTCGGACAGGGCAAAAGGCTACACCTTC. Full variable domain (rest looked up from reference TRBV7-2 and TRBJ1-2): GAGVSQSPSNKVTEKGKDVELRCDPISGHTALYWYRQSLGQGLEFLIYFQGNSAPDKSGLPSDRFSAERTGGSVSTLTIQRTQQEDSAVYLCASSSLSDRAKGYTFGSGTRLTVV.

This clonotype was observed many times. CDR3 coding DNA: TGTGCCAGCAGCCACGAGAGTGGGAGGGGAGATTCTGAGCAGTACTTC. Encoded protein: CASSHESGRGDSEQYF. The chain uses TRBV4-2 and TRBJ2-7, with 7 bases that match TRBD2. The J segment lost 7 bases and the V segment lost 3 bases, leaving 15 bases of the junction unmatched. Germline-derived CDR1 and CDR2 are LGHNA and YNFKEQ. CDR3 size: 16 residues.

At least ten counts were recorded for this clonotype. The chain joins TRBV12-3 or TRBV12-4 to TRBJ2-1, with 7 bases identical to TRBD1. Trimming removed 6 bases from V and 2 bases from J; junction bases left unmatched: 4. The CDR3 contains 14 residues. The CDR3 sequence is CASSTGVTYNEQFF. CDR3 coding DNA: TGTGCCAGCAGCACAGGGGTTACCTACAATGAGCAGTTCTTC.

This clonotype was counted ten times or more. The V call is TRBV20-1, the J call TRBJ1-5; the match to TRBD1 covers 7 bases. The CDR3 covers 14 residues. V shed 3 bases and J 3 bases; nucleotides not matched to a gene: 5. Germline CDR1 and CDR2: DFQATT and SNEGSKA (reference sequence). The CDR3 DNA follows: TGCAGTGCTAGGCGCAGGGGGTTCAATCAGCCCCAGCATTTT. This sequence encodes CSARRRGFNQPQHF.

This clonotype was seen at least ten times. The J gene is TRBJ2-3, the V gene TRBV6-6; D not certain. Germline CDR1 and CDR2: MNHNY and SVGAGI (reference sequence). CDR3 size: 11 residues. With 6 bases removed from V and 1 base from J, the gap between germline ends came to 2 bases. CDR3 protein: CASSRTDTQYF. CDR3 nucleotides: TGTGCCAGCAGCCGCACAGATACGCAGTATTTT.

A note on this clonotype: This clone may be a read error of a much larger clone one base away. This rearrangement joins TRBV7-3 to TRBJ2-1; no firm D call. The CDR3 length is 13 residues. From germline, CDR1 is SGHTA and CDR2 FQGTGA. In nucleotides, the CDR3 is TGTGCCAGCAGCCCAAATACCCACAATGAGCAGTCCTTC. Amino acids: CASSPNTHNEQSF.

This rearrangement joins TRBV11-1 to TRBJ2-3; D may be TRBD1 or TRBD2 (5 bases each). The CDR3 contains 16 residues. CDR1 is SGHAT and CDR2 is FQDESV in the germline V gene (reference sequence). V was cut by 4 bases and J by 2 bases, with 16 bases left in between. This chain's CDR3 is CASSYPGAGYTDTQYF. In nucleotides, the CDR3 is TGTGCCAGCAGCTACCCCGGGGCCGGCTACACAGATACGCAGTATTTT.

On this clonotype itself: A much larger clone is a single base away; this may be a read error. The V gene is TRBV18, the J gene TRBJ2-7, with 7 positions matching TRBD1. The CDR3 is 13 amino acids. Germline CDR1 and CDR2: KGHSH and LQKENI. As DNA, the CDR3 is TGTGCCAGCTCGGGACAGCTCCTCTACGAGCAGTGCTTC. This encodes CASSGQLLYEQCF. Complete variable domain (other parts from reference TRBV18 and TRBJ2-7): NAGVMQNPRHLVRRRGQEARLRCSPMKGHSHVYWYRQLPEEGLKFMVYLQKENIIDESGMPKERFSAEFPKEGPSILRIQQVVRGDSAAYFCASSGQLLYEQCFGPGTRLTVT.

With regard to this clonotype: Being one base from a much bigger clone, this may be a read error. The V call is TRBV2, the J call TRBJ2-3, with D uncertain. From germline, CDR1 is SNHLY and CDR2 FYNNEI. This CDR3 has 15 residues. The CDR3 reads CASSYYPIPTNTQYF. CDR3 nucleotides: TGTGCCAGCAGTTACTACCCGATACCCACAAATACGCAGTATTTT.

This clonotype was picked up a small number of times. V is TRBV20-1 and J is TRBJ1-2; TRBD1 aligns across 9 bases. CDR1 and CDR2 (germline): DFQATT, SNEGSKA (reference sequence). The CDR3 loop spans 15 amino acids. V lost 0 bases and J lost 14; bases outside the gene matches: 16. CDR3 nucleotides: TGCAGTGCTAGAGAGAGTGAGGTCCCCCCTGGACAGGGGACCTTC. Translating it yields CSARESEVPPGQGTF.

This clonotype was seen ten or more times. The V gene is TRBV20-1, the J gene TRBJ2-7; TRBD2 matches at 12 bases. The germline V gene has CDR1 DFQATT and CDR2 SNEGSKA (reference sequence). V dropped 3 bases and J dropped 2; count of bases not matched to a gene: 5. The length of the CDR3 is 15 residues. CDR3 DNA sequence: TGCAGTGCTAGTTCACTAGCGGGGGGAACCTACGAGCAGTACTTC. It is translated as CSASSLAGGTYEQYF.

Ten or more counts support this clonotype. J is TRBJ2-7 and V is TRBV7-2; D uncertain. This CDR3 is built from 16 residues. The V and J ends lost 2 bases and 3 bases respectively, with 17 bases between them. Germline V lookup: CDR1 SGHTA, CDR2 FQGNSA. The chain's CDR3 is CASSLLSTALDYEQYF. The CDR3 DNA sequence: TGTGCCAGCAGCTTACTCTCGACTGCCTTAGACTACGAGCAGTACTTC. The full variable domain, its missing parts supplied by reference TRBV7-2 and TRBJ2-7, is GAGVSQSPSNKVTEKGKDVELRCDPISGHTALYWYRQSLGQGLEFLIYFQGNSAPDKSGLPSDRFSAERTGGSVSTLTIQRTQQEDSAVYLCASSLLSTALDYEQYFGPGTRLTVT.

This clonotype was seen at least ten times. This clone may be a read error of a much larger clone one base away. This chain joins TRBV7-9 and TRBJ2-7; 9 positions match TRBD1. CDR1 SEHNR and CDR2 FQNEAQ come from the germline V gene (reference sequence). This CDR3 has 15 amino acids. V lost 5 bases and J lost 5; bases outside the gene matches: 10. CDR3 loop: CASSGLGQGFHEQYF. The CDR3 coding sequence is TGTGCCAGCAGCGGCCTGGGACAGGGTTTCCACGAGCAGTACTTC.

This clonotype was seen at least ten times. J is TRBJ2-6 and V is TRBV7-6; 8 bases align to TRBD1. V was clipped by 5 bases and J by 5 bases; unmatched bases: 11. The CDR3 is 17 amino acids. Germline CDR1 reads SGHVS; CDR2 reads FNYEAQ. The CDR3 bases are TGTGCCAGCAGCCGTAGGACAGGGTCGAACTGGGCCAACGTCCTGACTTTC. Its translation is CASSRRTGSNWANVLTF. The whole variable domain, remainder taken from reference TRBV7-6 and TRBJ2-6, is GAGVSQSPRYKVTKRGQDVALRCDPISGHVSLYWYRQALGQGPEFLTYFNYEAQQDKSGLPNDRFSAERPEGSISTLTIQRTEQRDSAMYRCASSRRTGSNWANVLTFGAGSRLTVL.